These 16 T cell receptor beta chains were all obtained from the same sample, sequenced in a study of blood T cell repertoires in COVID-19. TCRdb's table, derived via immunoSEQ multiplex PCR, lists solely in-frame clones and lacks some. Of around 80,000 clones listed, 70% to 75% were seen once; the top ten hold approximately 5.7%. The sample consisted of peripheral blood. These receptors came from a man aged 45 to 65 with active or convalescent COVID-19.

This clone came up a few times. This chain connects TRBV27 to TRBJ1-1, with TRBD1 identical over 7 bases. The CDR3 extends over 16 amino acids. V trimming: 5 bases; J trimming: 12 bases; junction bases outside the gene matches: 21. Germline-derived CDR1 and CDR2 are MNHEY and SMNVEV (reference sequence). CDR3 coding DNA: TGTGCCAGCAGTGACCTCACTGAGGGGGCGCTTATATCGACTTTCTTT. Amino acids: CASSDLTEGALISTFF.

This sequence joins TRBV20-1 and TRBJ2-5; a possible D gene is TRBD2 (5 bases). CDR1 and CDR2 (germline): DFQATT, SNEGSKA (reference sequence). The V end lost 4 bases, the J end lost 7 bases, and 10 bases lay between the germline ends. The CDR3 has 11 amino acids. Here the CDR3 reads CSATLRGTQYF. The CDR3 nucleotides read TGCAGTGCTACCCTCCGGGGGACCCAGTACTTC.

This chain joins TRBV3-1 (or the pseudogene TRBV3-2) and TRBJ2-3; 10 bases map to TRBD2. This CDR3 is 18 amino acids long. V lost 3 bases to trimming and J lost 5 bases; unmatched junction nucleotides: 14. Germline CDR1 and CDR2: LGHDT and YNNKEL (reference sequence). In DNA, the CDR3 is TGTGCCAGCAGCCATTTTAGCGGGGGGACTGCCCGGGTAGATACGCAGTATTTT. Encoded protein: CASSHFSGGTARVDTQYF.

This clone was detected ten times or more. CDR3 in DNA: TGTGCCAGCAGCTTTAGCCCTAATTCACCCCTCCACTTT. Encoded protein: CASSFSPNSPLHF. The chain employs TRBV5-6 and TRBJ1-6; D is ambiguous. The germline V gene encodes CDR1 SGHDT and CDR2 YYEEEE. CDR3 length: 13 amino acids. V lost 2 bases to trimming and J lost 6 bases, with 6 bases between them. The full variable domain, in which reference TRBV5-6 and TRBJ1-6 provide the parts outside the CDR3, is DAGVTQSPTHLIKTRGQQVTLRCSPKSGHDTVSWYQQALGQGPQFIFQYYEEEERQRGNFPDRFSGHQFPNYSSELNVNALLLGDSALYLCASSFSPNSPLHFGNGTRLTVT.

This CDR3 reads CASSPPSGSHEQYF. CDR3 DNA sequence: TGTGCCAGCTCACCTCCTAGCGGGAGCCACGAGCAGTACTTC. The chain recombines TRBV18 with TRBJ2-7; 10 bases align to TRBD2. The V gene end was trimmed by 3 bases and the J gene end by 5 bases; junction bases not matched to a gene: 4. The germline V gene has CDR1 KGHSH and CDR2 LQKENI. The CDR3 extends over 14 amino acids.

The V call is TRBV5-1, the J call TRBJ2-2; 12 bases align to TRBD2. CDR3 length: 16 residues. CDR1 is SGHRS, CDR2 YFSETQ, per germline. The V segment lost 3 bases and the J segment 6 bases; nucleotides outside the gene matches: 6. CDR3: CASSSRLAGEPGELFF. CDR3 coding DNA: TGCGCCAGCAGCTCCAGACTAGCGGGGGAGCCCGGGGAGCTGTTTTTT. The entire variable domain, with the rest obtained from reference TRBV5-1 and TRBJ2-2, is as follows: KAGVTQTPRYLIKTRGQQVTLSCSPISGHRSVSWYQQTPGQGLQFLFEYFSETQRNKGNFPGRFSGRQFSNSRSEMNVSTLELGDSALYLCASSSRLAGEPGELFFGEGSRLTVL.

The J gene is TRBJ2-1, the V gene TRBV5-1, with D tentatively TRBD1 (6 bases). V was trimmed by 4 bases and J by 2 bases, leaving 10 bases between them. The germline V gene has CDR1 SGHRS and CDR2 YFSETQ. The CDR3 length is 14 residues. CDR3 residues: CASSQGSAYNEQFF. CDR3 in DNA: TGCGCCAGCAGCCAGGGGAGCGCCTACAATGAGCAGTTCTTC.

This clone was seen a handful of times. The rearrangement joins TRBV15 to TRBJ1-5; D gene unclear. Trimming cost V 1 base and J 4 bases, with 14 bases left between them. Germline CDR1 and CDR2: LNHNV and YYDKDF (reference sequence). This CDR3 contains 16 residues. As DNA, the CDR3 is TGTGCCACCAGCAGAGTCATGGCCGATGATAATCAGCCCCAGCATTTT. Translation gives CATSRVMADDNQPQHF. Looking up the rest from reference TRBV15 and TRBJ1-5 gives the full variable domain: DAMVIQNPRYQVTQFGKPVTLSCSQTLNHNVMYWYQQKSSQAPKLLFHYYDKDFNNEADTPDNFQSRRPNTSFCFLDIRSPGLGDTAMYLCATSRVMADDNQPQHFGDGTRLSIL.

This rearrangement joins TRBV6-2 or TRBV6-3 to TRBJ1-1; D is uncertain. Germline CDR1 reads MNHEY; CDR2 reads SVGEGT. This CDR3 comprises 13 residues. Trimming left V 4 bases short and J 5 bases short, with 11 bases between. The CDR3 DNA follows: TGTGCCAGCAGTTCCTCCCTTTTGACTGAAGCTTTCTTT. This translates into CASSSSLLTEAFF.

This rearrangement joins TRBV6-5 to TRBJ2-3; D gene unclear. This CDR3 spans 15 amino acids. The V and J ends lost 6 bases and 0 bases respectively, with 13 bases between them. CDR1 is MNHEY and CDR2 is SVGAGI in the germline V gene. The CDR3 DNA is TGTGCCAGCAGCCGGCCGGGTGCTAGCACAGATACGCAGTATTTT. It codes for CASSRPGASTDTQYF.

This clone has just a few counts. The chain carries TRBV5-6 and TRBJ1-5, with TRBD1 matching over 10 bases. There are 16 residues in the CDR3. After removal of 3 bases from V and 1 base from J, the junction contained 4 bases not matched to a gene. Germline loops: CDR1 SGHDT, CDR2 YYEEEE. CDR3: CASSYRTGGSNQPQHF. In nucleotides, the CDR3 is TGTGCCAGCAGCTACAGGACAGGGGGAAGCAATCAGCCCCAGCATTTT.

This clone was seen just once. The V gene is TRBV7-2, the J gene TRBJ2-5, with 8 nucleotides matching TRBD1. With V trimmed by 2 bases and J by 5 bases, 4 bases remained unmatched. Looked up from germline, CDR1 is SGHTA and CDR2 is FQGNSA. The CDR3 sequence is 14 residues long. The CDR3 nucleotides read TGTGCCAGCAGCTTACAGGGGGCTGGGGAGACCCAGTACTTC. Translated: CASSLQGAGETQYF. The variable domain in full, with the rest retrieved from reference TRBV7-2 and TRBJ2-5, is GAGVSQSPSNKVTEKGKDVELRCDPISGHTALYWYRQSLGQGLEFLIYFQGNSAPDKSGLPSDRFSAERTGGSVSTLTIQRTQQEDSAVYLCASSLQGAGETQYFGPGTRLLVL.

This chain links TRBV5-4 with TRBJ2-5; possible D gene TRBD1, 5 bases. The V gene lost 0 bases and the J gene lost 3 bases, with 12 bases spanning the gap. The CDR3 is 15 amino acids. CDR1 and CDR2 from the germline V gene are SGHNT and YYREEE (reference sequence). CDR3 sequence (DNA): TGTGCCAGCAGCTTGGCCCCGGGCAGGGAAGAGACCCAGTACTTC. This encodes CASSLAPGREETQYF.

The chain has TRBV7-7 and TRBJ2-1; D remains ambiguous. Per germline, CDR1 SSHAT and CDR2 FNYEAQ (reference sequence). V dropped 2 bases and J dropped 9 bases, with 14 bases sitting between them. The CDR3 sequence is 14 residues long. CDR3 sequence: CASSLNPGMGEQFF. For the CDR3, the DNA is TGTGCCAGCAGCTTAAATCCAGGTATGGGTGAGCAGTTCTTC.

The V gene is TRBV12-5, the J gene TRBJ2-1; 9 positions match TRBD1. Germline-derived CDR1 and CDR2 are LGHNT and FRNRAP. The CDR3 has 15 residues. V gave up 3 bases and J gave up 8 bases; unmatched junction bases: 8. Here the CDR3 reads CASGFYPGQGYEQFF. As DNA, the CDR3 is TGTGCTAGTGGTTTCTATCCGGGACAGGGCTATGAGCAGTTCTTC.

The genes are TRBV11-2 and TRBJ2-5, with 8 positions matching TRBD1. This CDR3 comprises 17 residues. V was pared by 0 bases and J by 1 base, with 7 bases of the junction left unmatched. Germline V gives CDR1 SGHAT, CDR2 FQNNGV. CDR3 nucleotide sequence: TGTGCCAGCAGCTTAGATATGGGACAGGAAATCCAAGAGACCCAGTACTTC. Protein sequence: CASSLDMGQEIQETQYF.